This T cell receptor (beta chain) was captured in a study of siplizumab effects on memory and regulatory T cells. Study-wide results and caveats: Proliferating siplizumab-culture Tregs lacked confirmation of suppressive function.

In the case of this clone: Its antigen is unknown.

Repertoires were generated with immunoSEQ multiplex PCR, while TCRdb's copy carries only in-frame clones and drops some. The table lists approximately 100,000 clones, less than 95% of them singletons. The sequenced sample was Tregs sorted from blood. The source is a human donor in good health.

This CDR3 is CACQLYGLNTEAFF. The DNA for the CDR3 is TGTGCCTGTCAGTTGTACGGATTGAACACTGAAGCTTTCTTT. The chain carries TRBV30 and TRBJ1-1; D is uncertain. Trimming took 6 bases from V and 0 from J, leaving 14 bases between them. This CDR3 has 14 amino acids. Germline CDR1 GTSNPN, CDR2 SVGIG (reference sequence). Variable domain in full (rest from reference TRBV30 and TRBJ1-1): SQTIHQWPATLVQPVGSPLSLECTVEGTSNPNLYWYRQAAGRGLQLLFYSVGIGQISSEVPQNLSASRPQDRQFILSSKKLLLSDSGFYLCACQLYGLNTEAFFGQGTRLTVV.